This record concerns one T cell receptor (beta chain) sequence. The antigen it binds to is not known. Qualities for individual bases were not recorded, and no much larger clone is one base off. The data were obtained in a study of blood T cells in healthy people across ages (dated by TCRdb to the mid-2010s). About the investigation overall: In model experiments, template switching captured about one uniquely barcoded TCR beta cDNA molecule for every two T cells. Using the same blood draw, the study looked at two additional independent replicas of 1 million unique cDNA reads for two donors, one aged 18 to 30 and the other aged 80 or older. To avoid experimental bias, donors of different ages were randomly spread across the sequencing lanes. To track age-related changes in TCR beta repertoire diversity, the study relied on deep sequencing normalized with unique cDNA molecular identifiers. Donors were grouped into four age groups: young (average approximately 15 years), middle-aged (39), aged (around 60) and long-lived (approximately 75).

Library preparation employed 5' RACE. Instrument used: Illumina HiSeq 2500. The second PCR ran for roughly 7 to 11 cycles and used a J-beta primer mix along with a sample-barcoded 5' primer. A unique molecular identifier was introduced onto each TCR beta cDNA molecule by a template-switch 5' adaptor carrying 12 random nucleotides. Each sample yielded at least 3 million CDR3-containing paired-end reads. The Mint cDNA synthesis kit, primed by a TRBC-specific oligonucleotide, was used to synthesize first-strand cDNA from all RNA. All cDNA was treated with uracil-DNA glycosylase and then went through a first 18-cycle PCR with the universal primers M1SS and BC2_uni_R. Turning to the authors' computational methods: Normalization of each sample was performed by random selection of 1 million high-quality reads, each carrying a distinct molecular identifier. Instead of being binned into consensus sequences, reads with shared molecular identifiers were discarded. MiTCR, set to a Q25 quality threshold and the strictest error-elimination algorithm, was used for CDR3 identification, clonotype clustering and error correction. A nonparametric unseen species model with Euler transformation was used to estimate lower-bound total TCR beta diversity. The public reads were reanalyzed by TCRdb: fastp trimming at Q25, MiXCR alignment, in-frame beta chains only. Duplicate CDR3 protein sequences are folded into a single record with the most common DNA and genes. TCRdb assigned the V and J calls; the authors' analysis was not used. This sample lists under 950,000 distinct CDR3 sequences; 22% were detected once. About 20% of the sample belongs to the ten largest clones.

The donors were about 40 Caucasian individuals from Russia, aged 6 to 90 years, who were systemically healthy. About 10 milliliters of peripheral blood were drawn from each donor into EDTA-treated Vacutainer tubes. Ficoll-Paque density-gradient centrifugation was used to isolate PBMCs, with at least 6 million per sample. Trizol reagent was used to extract total RNA from PBMCs, with at least 5 micrograms per sample. For every donor, flow cytometry on a PBMC aliquot measured the percentage of naive CD45RAhigh/CD27high T cells. V loses 0 bases, J loses 4 bases, and the germline ends lie 12 bases apart. The germline V gene (reference sequence) gives CDR1 as MNHNY and CDR2 as SVGAGI. The CDR3 runs 16 amino acids, cysteine and phenylalanine included. The read is trimmed to its CDR3 DNA, 48 bases read in frame from base 1. Here is what the overall study found, with its caveats: Observed TCR beta diversity per million T cells fell roughly linearly with age, and a significant reduction was already apparent by age roughly 40. The CMV infection status of donors was not known, potentially confounding age-related changes in expanded clonotypes. Total diversity estimates from one million sequenced T cells were considered lower bounds and underestimates. Because profiling used bulk unsorted PBMCs, naive and antigen-experienced compartments could not be compared conclusively. The percentage of naive T cells measured by flow cytometry correlated strongly with observed TCR beta diversity. Compared with the aged group, the long-lived group had more naive CD4+ T cells, fewer expanded clones and increased TCR diversity, a pattern suggesting age selection.

This sequence uses TRBV6-6 and TRBJ2-2; the D gene could be either TRBD1 or TRBD2, each agreeing at 5 bases. Sequenced: blood. The sequence was collected from a man between 65 and 85 years old in good health. In nucleotides, the sequence is TGTGCCAGCAGTTACTCGTTCGGGGCGACCACCGGGGAGCTGTTTTTT. Its protein reads: CASSYSFGATTGELFF.